The 29 T cell receptor beta chains below come from one sample, sequenced in a study of cytomegalovirus exposure and HLA in healthy donors (dated by TCRdb to 2017 to 2019). Library preparation employed the immunoSEQ multiplex PCR assay. A mixture of 60 forward primers for TCR Vbeta segments and 13 reverse primers for TCR Jbeta segments was used in the multiplex PCR. Drawn from immuneACCESS, this table holds only the in-frame rearrangements with V and J called that TCRdb kept. Clones are partly lost; checked studies trace under half to an unresolved V gene and leave the rest unexplained. This sample gives fewer than 150,000 clones in total; more than 75% of them show up just once. The top ten clones comprise 2.2% of the sample. Sequencing input: PBMCs. These receptors were obtained from a man aged 25-45 years in good health and CMV-seronegative.

The chain uses TRBV29-1 and TRBJ1-1, with D uncertain. Germline-derived CDR1 and CDR2 are SQVTM and ANQGSEA. This CDR3 comprises 11 residues. The ends were cut back, 6 bases at V and 2 bases at J, with 7 bases in the middle. The CDR3 DNA is TGCAGCGTCGACACCAACACTGAAGCTTTCTTT. Protein: CSVDTNTEAFF.

The chain combines TRBV19 with TRBJ1-1; tentatively, D is TRBD1 (6 bases). There are 14 residues in the CDR3. The V gene lost 4 bases and the J gene lost 4 bases, with 13 bases spanning the gap. CDR1 is LNHDA and CDR2 is SQIVND in the germline V gene (reference sequence). CDR3 coding DNA: TGTGCCAGTAGTACCCAGGGGCGCGGCACTGAAGCTTTCTTT. Translated, it gives CASSTQGRGTEAFF.

The chain links TRBV5-1 to TRBJ2-3; 8 bases are shared with TRBD1. The germline V gene has CDR1 SGHRS and CDR2 YFSETQ. The CDR3 length is 15 residues. The junction had 3 bases not matched to a gene; V was cut back by 2 bases and J by 1 base. CDR3 in DNA: TGCGCCAGCAGCTTTAGACAGGGGCGCACAGATACGCAGTATTTT. Amino acid sequence: CASSFRQGRTDTQYF.

The chain joins TRBV2 to TRBJ1-4; D possibly corresponds to TRBD1 (5 bases). CDR3 size: 15 residues. The germline V gene has CDR1 SNHLY and CDR2 FYNNEI. Trimming pared 3 bases from V and 4 bases from J, leaving 12 bases between. CDR3 residues: CASSEEGLLNEKLFF. Here the CDR3 DNA reads TGTGCCAGCAGTGAGGAGGGACTGCTTAATGAAAAACTGTTTTTT.

This chain links TRBV14 with TRBJ2-7, with D perhaps matching TRBD2 (5 bases). Germline lookup yields CDR1 SGHDN and CDR2 FVKESK. CDR3 size: 13 residues. The V end lost 8 bases, the J end lost 5 bases, and 16 bases lay between the germline ends. This CDR3 is CASERSNPHEQYF. CDR3 sequence (DNA): TGTGCCAGCGAGCGGTCAAACCCCCACGAGCAGTACTTC.

The chain couples TRBV25-1 to TRBJ2-5; TRBD1 might be the D (5 bases). V was trimmed by 5 bases and J by 2 bases, leaving 15 bases between them. The CDR3 spans 15 residues. Germline V lookup: CDR1 MGHDK, CDR2 SYGVNS. CDR3 coding DNA: TGTGCCAGCAGTCTTAAAGGGGCCAAACAAGAGACCCAGTACTTC. Translation: CASSLKGAKQETQYF.

This sequence joins TRBV27 and TRBJ2-7, with TRBD1 as a possible D gene (6 bases). Germline lookup yields CDR1 MNHEY and CDR2 SMNVEV (reference sequence). CDR3 length: 16 residues. With 5 bases removed from V and 0 bases from J, the gap between germline ends came to 17 bases. CDR3 sequence reads: CASSTRQATSSYEQYF. Written as DNA, the CDR3 is TGTGCCAGCAGTACGCGACAGGCTACGAGCTCCTACGAGCAGTACTTC.

This clone has only a few counts. The J gene is TRBJ1-1, the V gene TRBV6-5; a possible D gene is TRBD1 (6 bases). The CDR3 spans 15 residues. The V gene lost 7 bases and the J gene lost 4 bases, with 19 bases spanning the gap. Germline CDR1 MNHEY, CDR2 SVGAGI. CDR3 loop: CASKQSGAGGTEAFF. DNA of the CDR3: TGTGCCAGCAAACAATCAGGGGCGGGGGGCACTGAAGCTTTCTTT.

V gene TRBV28 combines with J gene TRBJ2-4; 11 bases are a match to TRBD2. V lost 2 bases, J lost 6 bases, and 6 bases stayed unmatched. The CDR3 extends over 16 amino acids. Germline CDR1 is MDHEN and CDR2 is SYDVKM. CDR3 protein: CASSLELAGVRNIQYF. CDR3 DNA: TGTGCCAGCAGTTTAGAACTAGCGGGAGTAAGAAACATTCAGTACTTC.

The V gene is TRBV2, the J gene TRBJ1-1, with D unclear. Trimming removed 5 bases from V and 3 bases from J, with 13 bases in between. CDR1 is SNHLY and CDR2 is FYNNEI in the germline V gene. There are 14 residues in the CDR3. CDR3 DNA sequence: TGTGCCAGCAGTACCGACTCGGCTCACACTGAAGCTTTCTTT. Translation: CASSTDSAHTEAFF. The full variable domain, its missing parts supplied by reference TRBV2 and TRBJ1-1, is EPEVTQTPSHQVTQMGQEVILRCVPISNHLYFYWYRQILGQKVEFLVSFYNNEISEKSEIFDDQFSVERPDGSNFTLKIRSTKLEDSAMYFCASSTDSAHTEAFFGQGTRLTVV.

The rearrangement links TRBV2 to TRBJ2-1; no reliable D call. This CDR3 region has 15 residues. Between the trimmed V and J ends, which lost 3 bases and 7 bases, there was a span of 16 bases. Per germline, CDR1 SNHLY and CDR2 FYNNEI. CDR3 sequence (DNA): TGTGCCAGCAGTGATCGGAGTCCTATTTTGAATGAGCAGTTCTTC. This translates into CASSDRSPILNEQFF. The variable domain in full, completed from reference TRBV2 and TRBJ2-1, reads EPEVTQTPSHQVTQMGQEVILRCVPISNHLYFYWYRQILGQKVEFLVSFYNNEISEKSEIFDDQFSVERPDGSNFTLKIRSTKLEDSAMYFCASSDRSPILNEQFFGPGTRLTVL.

This chain joins TRBV5-1 and TRBJ2-7; 7 nucleotides align to TRBD2. The CDR3 spans 14 residues. J lost 0 bases, V lost 3 bases, and 3 bases had no gene match. Germline V lookup: CDR1 SGHRS, CDR2 YFSETQ. Written as DNA, the CDR3 is TGCGCCAGCAGCTACTGGACTAGCTCCTACGAGCAGTACTTC. Residues: CASSYWTSSYEQYF.

This chain links TRBV9 with TRBJ1-2; D is perhaps TRBD1 (6 bases). CDR1 SGDLS and CDR2 YYNGEE come from the germline V gene. This CDR3 comprises 15 residues. Trimming took 2 bases from V and 5 from J, leaving 16 bases between them. CDR3 residues: CASSVGQGLVYGYTF. DNA for the CDR3: TGTGCCAGCAGCGTTGGGCAGGGGCTCGTTTATGGCTACACCTTC.

The J gene is TRBJ2-3, the V gene TRBV5-8, with a tentative D call TRBD2 (5 bases). Germline assignment: CDR1 SGHTS and CDR2 YDEGEE. Trimming stripped 5 bases from V and 4 bases from J, with 17 bases between. The CDR3 contains 15 residues. In nucleotides, the CDR3 is TGTGCCAGCAGTCTCCGGGGAACCAATCCAGATACGCAGTATTTT. Its protein product is CASSLRGTNPDTQYF.

The sample holds many counts of this clone. The V and J genes are TRBV10-3 and TRBJ1-1, with a weak D call TRBD1 (5 bases). The length of the CDR3 is 17 residues. Trimming took off 0 bases at V and 3 bases at J, with 17 bases between the two ends. CDR1 and CDR2 from the germline V gene are ENHRY and SYGVKD. The CDR3 loop is CAISESGRGAEDTEAFF. The DNA for the CDR3 is TGTGCCATCAGTGAGTCGGGGAGGGGAGCGGAGGACACTGAAGCTTTCTTT.

The chain is built from TRBV11-2 and TRBJ2-3; D call uncertain. CDR1 SGHAT and CDR2 FQNNGV come from the germline V gene. V was trimmed by 5 bases and J by 2 bases, leaving 5 bases between them. This CDR3 spans 12 amino acids. The CDR3 reads CASSPNTDTQYF. DNA for the CDR3: TGTGCCAGCAGCCCAAACACAGATACGCAGTATTTT.

This clone has only a few counts. The rearrangement joins TRBV5-4 to TRBJ1-1; the D gene is possibly TRBD1 (5 bases). The CDR3 loop spans 14 amino acids. The germline V and J ends were trimmed by 0 bases and 3 bases, with 9 bases remaining between them. From germline, CDR1 is SGHNT and CDR2 YYREEE (reference sequence). CDR3 residues: CASSLVGGDTEAFF. As DNA, the CDR3 is TGTGCCAGCAGCTTGGTGGGGGGGGACACTGAAGCTTTCTTT.

V usage is TRBV4-2 and J usage is TRBJ2-1, with 7 bases that match TRBD2. The germline gives CDR1 LGHNA, CDR2 YNFKEQ. Losses at the gene ends were 4 bases for V and 2 bases for J; bases not matched to a gene: 11. The CDR3 covers 17 residues. The CDR3 reads CASSPRAGVSPYNEQFF. The CDR3 region has the DNA TGTGCCAGCAGCCCTCGGGCGGGAGTTAGCCCCTACAATGAGCAGTTCTTC.

The chain uses TRBV27 and TRBJ1-2; maybe TRBD1 (6 bases). CDR3 size: 15 residues. CDR1 is MNHEY, CDR2 SMNVEV, per germline (reference sequence). V was trimmed by 5 bases and J by 6 bases, leaving 19 bases between them. The CDR3 DNA reads TGTGCCAGCAGTGGCCCCAGGGCAGGGGTTAATGGCTACACCTTC. The encoded protein is CASSGPRAGVNGYTF.

Regarding this clone: The junction differs from germline at one of its ends, possibly a read error. The chain carries TRBV6-1 and TRBJ2-2; D might be TRBD2 (5 bases). The germline V gene encodes CDR1 MNHNS and CDR2 SASEGT. This CDR3 is 13 amino acids long. DNA of the CDR3: TGTGCCACTCGAGGCCCAGTCACCGGGGATCTGTTTTTT. Protein: CATRGPVTGDLFF.

The chain combines TRBV28 with TRBJ1-1, with D uncertain. This CDR3 has 14 residues. The V end lost 1 base, the J end lost 1 base, and 7 bases lay between the germline ends. Germline V gives CDR1 MDHEN, CDR2 SYDVKM. The CDR3 DNA is TGTGCCAGCAGTTTATCCTGGAGGAACACTGAAGCTTTCTTT. Translation: CASSLSWRNTEAFF.

The V call is TRBV18, the J call TRBJ1-1, with 7 bases that match TRBD1. The CDR3 is 16 amino acids. Germline trimming cut 2 bases from V and 4 bases from J; bases unmatched to any gene: 10. The V gene's germline CDR1 is KGHSH and CDR2 LQKENI. CDR3 amino acids: CASSPKTGFRGTEAFF. The CDR3 DNA reads TGTGCCAGCTCACCAAAGACAGGGTTCAGGGGCACTGAAGCTTTCTTT.

The V call is TRBV10-2, the J call TRBJ2-1; 8 positions agree with TRBD2. The CDR3 runs to 15 residues. With V trimmed by 6 bases and J by 7 bases, 11 bases remained unmatched. CDR1 and CDR2 (germline): WSHSY, SAAADI. DNA for the CDR3: TGCGCCAGCAGCATAACGGCTAGCGGGTTGAATGAGCAGTTCTTC. Translating it yields CASSITASGLNEQFF.

The J gene is TRBJ2-7, the V gene TRBV19; tentative D call: TRBD1 (5 bases). Deletions cut 7 bases from V and 0 bases from J, with 10 bases between. CDR1 is LNHDA and CDR2 is SQIVND in the germline V gene (reference sequence). The CDR3 is 13 residues long. The CDR3 DNA follows: TGTGCCAGTACTGCAGACAGCTCCTACGAGCAGTACTTC. Encoded protein: CASTADSSYEQYF.

This clone has more than one count but fewer than ten. The V and J genes are TRBV7-9 and TRBJ2-7, with 7 positions matching TRBD2. CDR3 size: 15 residues. From germline, CDR1 is SEHNR and CDR2 FQNEAQ (reference sequence). V lost 5 bases, J lost 0 bases, and 7 bases stayed unmatched. DNA of the CDR3: TGTGCCAGCAGCCTGAGCGGGACTGTCTCCTACGAGCAGTACTTC. It specifies CASSLSGTVSYEQYF.

Details on this clone: The conserved phenylalanine or tryptophan normally closing the CDR3 is absent here, so this likely arose from a read error. The genes are TRBV6-6 and TRBJ1-1; the D is unclear. This CDR3 is 13 amino acids long. V lost 6 bases and J lost 3, with 11 bases in between. CDR1 MNHNY and CDR2 SVGAGI come from the germline V gene (reference sequence). CDR3 sequence: CASSSQVYTEAFY. Written as DNA, the CDR3 is TGTGCCAGCAGCTCCCAGGTATACACTGAAGCTTTCTAT.

The chain is built from TRBV28 and TRBJ2-1; D is unresolved. Germline V lookup: CDR1 MDHEN, CDR2 SYDVKM. The V end lost 7 bases, the J end lost 0 bases, and 10 bases lay between the germline ends. The CDR3 totals 14 residues. The CDR3 DNA follows: TGTGCCAGCACCGGTAGTACCTCCTACAATGAGCAGTTCTTC. It specifies CASTGSTSYNEQFF.

This sequence joins TRBV4-3 and TRBJ2-3; D may be TRBD2 (5 bases). Trimming shortened V by 4 bases and J by 0 bases, and 11 bases separated the two germline ends. The CDR3 runs to 15 residues. Per the germline V gene, CDR1 is LGHNA and CDR2 is YSLEER. CDR3 residues: CASSRVGESTDTQYF. The CDR3 coding sequence is TGCGCCAGCAGCCGGGTGGGAGAGAGCACAGATACGCAGTATTTT.

The chain combines TRBV6-1 with TRBJ2-1, with D perhaps TRBD1 (5 bases). Trimming cost V 7 bases and J 9 bases, with 16 bases left between them. CDR1 is MNHNS and CDR2 is SASEGT in the germline V gene. The CDR3 runs to 13 residues. In nucleotides, the CDR3 is TGTGCCAGCAACCTCAGACCTGACAGTGAGCAGTTCTTC. Translation: CASNLRPDSEQFF.